The 4 T cell receptor beta chains given below trace back to one sample, sequenced in a study of T-cell reconstitution after alpha-beta-depleted transplantation in children. For TCRbeta, the library was prepared with unique molecular identifiers. Each CDR3 protein gets one entry after TCRdb re-called the PCR reads with MiXCR. The sample consists of around 370,000 distinct CDR3 sequences, approximately 10% of them appearing once. Sequencing used PBMCs from the stem cell graft donor, obtained from the stem cell graft. The source is a human donor who donated a stem cell graft to a child with acute lymphoblastic leukemia.

This clonotype occurred many times. This rearrangement joins TRBV28 to TRBJ2-7; 8 nucleotides match TRBD2. J gave up 4 bases and V 8 bases, and 10 bases lay outside the gene matches. This CDR3 contains 14 residues. Germline CDR1 reads MDHEN; CDR2 reads SYDVKM. The CDR3 DNA is TGTGCCAGCGATAAACCGGGGGGGCAGTACGAGCAGTACTTC. It is translated as CASDKPGGQYEQYF.

This chain joins TRBV10-3 and TRBJ2-2; a weak D match, TRBD2 (5 bases). The CDR3 totals 12 residues. Germline assignment: CDR1 ENHRY and CDR2 SYGVKD. V lost 7 bases, J lost 8 bases, and 11 bases lay in between. The chain's CDR3 is CAITRTAGELFF. In nucleotides, the CDR3 is TGTGCCATCACTAGGACTGCTGGGGAGCTGTTTTTT.

The rearrangement links TRBV4-1 to TRBJ1-3; TRBD1 matches at 8 bases. The junction had 12 bases not matched to a gene; V was cut back by 4 bases and J by 10 bases. This CDR3 has 15 residues. Germline CDR1 MGHRA, CDR2 YSYEKL. The CDR3 DNA is TGCGCCAGCAGCCGCGCCCCGACAGGGGAAGGTACCATATATTTT. Protein: CASSRAPTGEGTIYF.

The rearrangement uses TRBV5-1 and TRBJ2-1, with D possibly called TRBD1 or TRBD2 (5 bases each). Germline-derived CDR1 and CDR2 are SGHRS and YFSETQ. The CDR3 totals 16 residues. The ends were cut back, 4 bases at V and 0 bases at J, with 14 bases in the middle. The CDR3 sequence: CASSPRGRASYNEQFF. The CDR3 DNA reads TGCGCCAGCAGCCCGAGGGGCAGGGCCTCCTACAATGAGCAGTTCTTC.